The TCR beta chain described here comes from a study of T-cell reconstitution after alpha-beta-depleted transplantation in children. Regarding the study as a whole: The high TCRbeta diversity at day 60 in some patients came from surviving recipient T cells and thymic progenitors. Several hundred graft clones that had expanded were reportedly the source of alpha-beta T cells about two months after transplant. Once a year had passed after transplant, T-cell counts and diversity came mostly from newly produced T cells.

This clonotype has more than one count but fewer than ten. Its target is unknown. Unique molecular identifiers tagged the TCRbeta library. TCRdb reanalysed the PCR reads using MiXCR and keeps one entry per CDR3 protein. The sample holds some 550,000 distinct CDR3 sequences, about 21% seen once. CDR3 size: 13 residues. CDR1 is GTSNPN and CDR2 is SVGIG in the germline V gene (reference sequence). The V end lost 2 bases, the J end lost 1 base, and 8 bases lay between the germline ends. The sample was PBMCs, mostly from graft donor cells, taken 360 days after TCRalphabeta/CD19-depleted stem cell transplant. The chain carries TRBV30 and TRBJ1-1; D is ambiguous. This receptor was identified in a boy less than two years old who had a stem cell transplant for acute myeloid leukemia, so the T cells may come from the graft donor. The CDR3 sequence is CAWSPLENTEAFF. CDR3 coding DNA: TGTGCCTGGAGTCCCCTAGAGAACACTGAAGCTTTCTTT.